This section outlines one TCR beta chain sequence together with its context. The data were taken from a study of CD8 T cells in ankylosing spondylitis. Germline V CDR1 and CDR2: SGHDT, YYEEEE. V was clipped by 4 bases and J by 2 bases, with 15 bases between them. The CDR3 consists of 16 residues. TCRdb re-analysed the 5' RACE reads in MiXCR, keeping a single row per CDR3 protein. The sample lists under 300,000 distinct CDR3 sequences; over 15% were seen once. The rearrangement uses TRBV5-6 and TRBJ1-4; D not certain. Sequenced sample: blood, either unsorted or a sorted T cell fraction (not recorded which). The clonotype originates from a male donor with ankylosing spondylitis or in good health (not recorded which). Here the CDR3 DNA reads TGTGCCAGCAGCCAGTGGGGATTTGGGACTAATGAAAAACTGTTTTTT. Translated, it gives CASSQWGFGTNEKLFF.